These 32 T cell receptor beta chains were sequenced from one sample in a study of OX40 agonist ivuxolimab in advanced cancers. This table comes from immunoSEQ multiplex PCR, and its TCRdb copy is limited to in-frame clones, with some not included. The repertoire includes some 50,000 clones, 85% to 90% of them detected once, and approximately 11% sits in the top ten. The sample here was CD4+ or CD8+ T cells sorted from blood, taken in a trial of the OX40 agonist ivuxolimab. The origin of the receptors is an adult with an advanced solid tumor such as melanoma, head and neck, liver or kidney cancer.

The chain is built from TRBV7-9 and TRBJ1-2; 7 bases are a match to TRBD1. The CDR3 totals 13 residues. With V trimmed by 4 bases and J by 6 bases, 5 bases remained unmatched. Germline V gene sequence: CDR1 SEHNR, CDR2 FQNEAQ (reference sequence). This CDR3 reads CASSSATGNGYTF. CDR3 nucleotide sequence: TGTGCCAGCAGCTCAGCGACAGGGAATGGCTACACCTTC.

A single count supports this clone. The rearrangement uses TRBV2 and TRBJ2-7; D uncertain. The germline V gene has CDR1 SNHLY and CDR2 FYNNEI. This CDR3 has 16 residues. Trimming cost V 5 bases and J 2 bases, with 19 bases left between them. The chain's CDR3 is CASSFFPGKGTYEQYF. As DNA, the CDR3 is TGTGCCAGCAGTTTCTTCCCGGGTAAAGGGACCTACGAGCAGTACTTC.

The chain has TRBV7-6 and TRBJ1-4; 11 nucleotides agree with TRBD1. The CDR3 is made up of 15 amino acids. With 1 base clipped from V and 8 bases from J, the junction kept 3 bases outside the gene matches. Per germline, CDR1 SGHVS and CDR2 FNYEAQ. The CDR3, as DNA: TGTGCCAGCAGCTTAGACCGGACAGGGGGCGAAAAACTGTTTTTT. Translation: CASSLDRTGGEKLFF.

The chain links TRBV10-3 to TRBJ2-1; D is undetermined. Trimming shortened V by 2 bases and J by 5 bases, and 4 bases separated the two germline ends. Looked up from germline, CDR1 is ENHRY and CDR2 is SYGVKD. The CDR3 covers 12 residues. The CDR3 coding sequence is TGTGCCATCAGTGAGGATCACAATGAGCAGTTCTTC. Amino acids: CAISEDHNEQFF.

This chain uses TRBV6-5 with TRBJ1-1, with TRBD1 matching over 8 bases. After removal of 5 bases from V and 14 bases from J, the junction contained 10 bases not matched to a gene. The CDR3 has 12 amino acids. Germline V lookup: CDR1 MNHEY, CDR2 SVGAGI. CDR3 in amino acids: CASSHRETGEFF. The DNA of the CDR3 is TGTGCCAGCAGTCACCGCGAGACAGGGGAGTTCTTT.

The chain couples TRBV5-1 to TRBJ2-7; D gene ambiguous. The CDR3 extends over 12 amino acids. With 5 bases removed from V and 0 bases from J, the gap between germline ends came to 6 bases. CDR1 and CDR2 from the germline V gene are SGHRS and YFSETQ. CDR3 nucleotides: TGCGCCAGCAGTTACGACTCCTACGAGCAGTACTTC. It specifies CASSYDSYEQYF.

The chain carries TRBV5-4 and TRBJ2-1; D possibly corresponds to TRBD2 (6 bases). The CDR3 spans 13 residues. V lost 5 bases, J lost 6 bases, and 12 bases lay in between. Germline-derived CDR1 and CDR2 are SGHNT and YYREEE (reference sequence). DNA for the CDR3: TGTGCCAGCAGTTCCGGGGGTGGCAATGAGCAGTTCTTC. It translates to CASSSGGGNEQFF.

The CDR3 nucleotides read TGTGCCAGCAGCGTAGGGACAGGTAGCGGGAGGGAGACCCAGTACTTC. It codes for CASSVGTGSGRETQYF. This rearrangement joins TRBV9 to TRBJ2-5; 10 bases match TRBD2. With V trimmed by 0 bases and J by 5 bases, 7 bases remained unmatched. Germline V gene sequence: CDR1 SGDLS, CDR2 YYNGEE. The CDR3 has 16 amino acids.

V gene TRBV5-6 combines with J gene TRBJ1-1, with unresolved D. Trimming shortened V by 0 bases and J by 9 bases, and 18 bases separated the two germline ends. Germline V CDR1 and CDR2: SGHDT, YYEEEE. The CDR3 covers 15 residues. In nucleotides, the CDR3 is TGTGCCAGCAGCTTGGTAAGGTCCAGGCAGGTGAAAGCTTTCTTT. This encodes CASSLVRSRQVKAFF.

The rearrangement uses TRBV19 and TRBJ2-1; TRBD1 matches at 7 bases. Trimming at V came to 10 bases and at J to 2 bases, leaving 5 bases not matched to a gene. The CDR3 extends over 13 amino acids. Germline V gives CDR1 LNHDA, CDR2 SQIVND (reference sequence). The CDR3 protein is CATGTATYNEQFF. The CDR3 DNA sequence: TGTGCCACAGGGACAGCTACCTACAATGAGCAGTTCTTC. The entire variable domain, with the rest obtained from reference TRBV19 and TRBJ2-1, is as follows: DGGITQSPKYLFRKEGQNVTLSCEQNLNHDAMYWYRQDPGQGLRLIYYSQIVNDFQKGDIAEGYSVSREKKESFPLTVTSAQKNPTAFYLCATGTATYNEQFFGPGTRLTVL.

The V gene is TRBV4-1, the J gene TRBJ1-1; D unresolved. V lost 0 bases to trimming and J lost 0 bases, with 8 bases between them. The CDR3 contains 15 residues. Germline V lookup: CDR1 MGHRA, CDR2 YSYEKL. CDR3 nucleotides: TGCGCCAGCAGCCAAGATGCCAGTTTGAACACTGAAGCTTTCTTT. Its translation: CASSQDASLNTEAFF.

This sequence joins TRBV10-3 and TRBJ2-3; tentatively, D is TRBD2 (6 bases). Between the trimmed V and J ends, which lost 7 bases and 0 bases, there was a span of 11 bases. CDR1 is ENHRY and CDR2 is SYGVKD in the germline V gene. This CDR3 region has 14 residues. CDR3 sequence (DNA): TGTGCCATCACAGGGACTGGGAGCACAGATACGCAGTATTTT. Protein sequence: CAITGTGSTDTQYF.

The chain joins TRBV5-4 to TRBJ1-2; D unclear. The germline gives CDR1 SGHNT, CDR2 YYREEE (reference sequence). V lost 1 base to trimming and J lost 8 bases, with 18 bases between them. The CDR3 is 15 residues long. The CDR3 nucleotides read TGTGCCAGCAGCTTGCAGGTACCAGCCCTATTGGGCTACACCTTC. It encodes CASSLQVPALLGYTF.

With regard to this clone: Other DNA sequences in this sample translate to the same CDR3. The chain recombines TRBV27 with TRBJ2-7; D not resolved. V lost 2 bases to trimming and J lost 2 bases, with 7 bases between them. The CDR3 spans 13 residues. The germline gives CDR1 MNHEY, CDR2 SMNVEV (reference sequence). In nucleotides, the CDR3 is TGTGCCAGCAGTTTAACCGGACCCTACGAGCAGTACTTC. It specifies CASSLTGPYEQYF.

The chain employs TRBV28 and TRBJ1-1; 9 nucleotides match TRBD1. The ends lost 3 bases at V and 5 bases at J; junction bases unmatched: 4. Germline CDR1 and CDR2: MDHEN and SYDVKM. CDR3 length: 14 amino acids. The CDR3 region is CASSLDRGGTEAFF. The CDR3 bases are TGTGCCAGCAGTTTGGACAGGGGTGGGACTGAAGCTTTCTTT.

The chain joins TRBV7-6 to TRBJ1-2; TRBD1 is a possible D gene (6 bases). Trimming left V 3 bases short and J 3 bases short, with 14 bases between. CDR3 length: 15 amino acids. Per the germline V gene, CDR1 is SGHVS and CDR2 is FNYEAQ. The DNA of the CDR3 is TGTGCCAGCAGCTTGGGTGGGGGGCAGGACTATGGCTACACCTTC. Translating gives CASSLGGGQDYGYTF.

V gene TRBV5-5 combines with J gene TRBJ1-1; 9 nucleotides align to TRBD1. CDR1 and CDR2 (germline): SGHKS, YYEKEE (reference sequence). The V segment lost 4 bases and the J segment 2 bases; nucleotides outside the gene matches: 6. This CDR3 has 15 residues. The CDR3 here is CASSIRDRVNTEAFF. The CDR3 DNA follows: TGTGCCAGCAGCATCCGGGACAGGGTCAACACTGAAGCTTTCTTT.

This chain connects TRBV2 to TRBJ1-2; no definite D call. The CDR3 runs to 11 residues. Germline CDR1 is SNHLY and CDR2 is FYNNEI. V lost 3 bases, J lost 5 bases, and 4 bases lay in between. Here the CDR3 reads CASSEGYGYTF. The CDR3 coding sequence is TGTGCCAGCAGTGAGGGGTATGGCTACACCTTC.

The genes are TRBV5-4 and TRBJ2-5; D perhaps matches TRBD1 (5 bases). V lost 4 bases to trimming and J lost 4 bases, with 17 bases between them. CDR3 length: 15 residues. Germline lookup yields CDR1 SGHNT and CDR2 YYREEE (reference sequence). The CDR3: CASSTPGAMRETQYF. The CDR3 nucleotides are TGTGCCAGCAGCACCCCTGGGGCCATGAGAGAGACCCAGTACTTC.

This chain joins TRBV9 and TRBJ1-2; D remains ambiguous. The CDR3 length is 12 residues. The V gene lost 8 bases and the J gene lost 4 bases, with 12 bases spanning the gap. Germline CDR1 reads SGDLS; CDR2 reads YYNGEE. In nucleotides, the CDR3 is TGTGCCAGTTTGTCACATCCCTATGGCTACACCTTC. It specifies CASLSHPYGYTF.

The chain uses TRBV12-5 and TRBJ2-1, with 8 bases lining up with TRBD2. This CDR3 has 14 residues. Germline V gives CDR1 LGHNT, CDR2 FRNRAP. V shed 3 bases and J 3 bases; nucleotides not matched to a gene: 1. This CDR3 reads CASGLAGDYNEQFF. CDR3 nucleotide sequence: TGTGCTAGTGGTTTAGCGGGAGACTACAATGAGCAGTTCTTC.

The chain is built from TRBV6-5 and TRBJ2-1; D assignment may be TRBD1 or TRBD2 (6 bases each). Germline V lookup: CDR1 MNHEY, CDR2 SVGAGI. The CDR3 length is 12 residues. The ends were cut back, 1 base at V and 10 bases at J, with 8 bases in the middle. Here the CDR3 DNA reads TGTGCCAGCAGTTACTGGGGGGCAGAGCAGTTCTTC. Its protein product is CASSYWGAEQFF.

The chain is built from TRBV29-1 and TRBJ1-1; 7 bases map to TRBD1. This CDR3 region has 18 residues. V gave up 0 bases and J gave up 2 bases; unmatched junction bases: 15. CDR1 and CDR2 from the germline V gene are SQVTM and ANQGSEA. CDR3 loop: CSVEDRPRDSFRNTEAFF. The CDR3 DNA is TGCAGCGTTGAAGATAGGCCTCGGGACAGTTTTCGAAACACTGAAGCTTTCTTT.

The CDR3 region is CASSLGLAGTNEQFF. In DNA, the CDR3 is TGTGCCAGCAGCTTGGGGCTAGCGGGGACCAATGAGCAGTTCTTC. V is TRBV5-4 and J is TRBJ2-1; 9 bases align to TRBD2. This CDR3 spans 15 amino acids. V gave up 0 bases and J gave up 6 bases; unmatched junction bases: 4. Germline V gene sequence: CDR1 SGHNT, CDR2 YYREEE (reference sequence). Supplemented by reference TRBV5-4 and TRBJ2-1, the full variable domain reads ETGVTQSPTHLIKTRGQQVTLRCSSQSGHNTVSWYQQALGQGPQFIFQYYREEENGRGNFPPRFSGLQFPNYSSELNVNALELDDSALYLCASSLGLAGTNEQFFGPGTRLTVL.

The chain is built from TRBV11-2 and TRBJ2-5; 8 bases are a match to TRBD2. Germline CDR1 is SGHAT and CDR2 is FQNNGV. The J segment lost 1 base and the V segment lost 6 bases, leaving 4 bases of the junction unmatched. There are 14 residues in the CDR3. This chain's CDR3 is CASSLSGTQETQYF. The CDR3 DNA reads TGTGCCAGCAGTCTTAGCGGGACCCAAGAGACCCAGTACTTC. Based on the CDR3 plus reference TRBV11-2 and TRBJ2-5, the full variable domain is EAGVAQSPRYKIIEKRQSVAFWCNPISGHATLYWYQQILGQGPKLLIQFQNNGVVDDSQLPKDRFSAERLKGVDSTLKIQPAKLEDSAVYLCASSLSGTQETQYFGPGTRLLVL.

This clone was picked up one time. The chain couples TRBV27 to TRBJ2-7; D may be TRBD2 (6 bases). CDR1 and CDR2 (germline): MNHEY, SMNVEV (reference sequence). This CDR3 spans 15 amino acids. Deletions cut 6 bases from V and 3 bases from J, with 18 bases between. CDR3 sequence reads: CASRTSAGSIYEQYF. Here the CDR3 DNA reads TGTGCCAGCAGGACATCGGCGGGAAGCATCTACGAGCAGTACTTC.

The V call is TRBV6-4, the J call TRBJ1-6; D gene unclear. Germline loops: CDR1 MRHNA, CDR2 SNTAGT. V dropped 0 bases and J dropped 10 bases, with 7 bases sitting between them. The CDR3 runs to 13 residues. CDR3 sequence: CASSDSGFSPLHF. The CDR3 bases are TGTGCCAGCAGTGACTCGGGGTTCTCACCCCTCCACTTT.

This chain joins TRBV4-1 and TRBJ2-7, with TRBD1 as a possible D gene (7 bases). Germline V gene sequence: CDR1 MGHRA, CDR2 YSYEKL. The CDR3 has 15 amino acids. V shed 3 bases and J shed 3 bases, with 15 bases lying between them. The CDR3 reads CASSQSNRGGYEQYF. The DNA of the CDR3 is TGCGCCAGCAGCCAGTCAAACAGGGGAGGCTACGAGCAGTACTTC.

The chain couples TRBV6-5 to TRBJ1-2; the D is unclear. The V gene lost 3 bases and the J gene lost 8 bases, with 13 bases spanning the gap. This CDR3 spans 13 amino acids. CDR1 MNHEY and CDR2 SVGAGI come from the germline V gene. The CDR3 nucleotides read TGTGCCAGCAGTTATACAGAGCGGAGAGGCTACACCTTC. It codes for CASSYTERRGYTF.

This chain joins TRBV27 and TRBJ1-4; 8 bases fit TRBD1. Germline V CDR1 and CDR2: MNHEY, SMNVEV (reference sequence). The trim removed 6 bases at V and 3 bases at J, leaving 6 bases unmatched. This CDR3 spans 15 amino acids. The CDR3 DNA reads TGTGCCAGCAGCACAGTGGACAGGGCTAATGAAAAACTGTTTTTT. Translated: CASSTVDRANEKLFF.

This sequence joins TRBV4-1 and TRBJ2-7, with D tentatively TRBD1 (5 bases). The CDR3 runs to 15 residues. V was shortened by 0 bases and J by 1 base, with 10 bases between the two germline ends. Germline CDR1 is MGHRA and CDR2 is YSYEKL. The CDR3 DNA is TGCGCCAGCAGCCAAGAACAGGACCCTTCCTACGAGCAGTACTTC. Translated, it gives CASSQEQDPSYEQYF.

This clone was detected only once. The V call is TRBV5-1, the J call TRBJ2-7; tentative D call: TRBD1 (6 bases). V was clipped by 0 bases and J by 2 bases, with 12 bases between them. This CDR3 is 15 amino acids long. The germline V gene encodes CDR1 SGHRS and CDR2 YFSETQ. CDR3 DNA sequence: TGCGCCAGCAGCTTGGCACGGGACAACGCCTACGAGCAGTACTTC. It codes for CASSLARDNAYEQYF.